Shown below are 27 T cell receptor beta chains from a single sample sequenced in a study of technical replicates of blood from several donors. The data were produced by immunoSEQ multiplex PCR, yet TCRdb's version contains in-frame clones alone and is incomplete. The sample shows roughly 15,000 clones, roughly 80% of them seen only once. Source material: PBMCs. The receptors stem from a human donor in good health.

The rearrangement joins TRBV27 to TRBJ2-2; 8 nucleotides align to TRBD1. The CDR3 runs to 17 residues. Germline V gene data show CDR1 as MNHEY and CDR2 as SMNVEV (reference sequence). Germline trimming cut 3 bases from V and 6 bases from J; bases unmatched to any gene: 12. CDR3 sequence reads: CASSFSWDRRTSGELFF. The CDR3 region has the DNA TGTGCCAGCAGTTTTTCTTGGGACAGGAGAACCTCCGGGGAGCTGTTTTTT.

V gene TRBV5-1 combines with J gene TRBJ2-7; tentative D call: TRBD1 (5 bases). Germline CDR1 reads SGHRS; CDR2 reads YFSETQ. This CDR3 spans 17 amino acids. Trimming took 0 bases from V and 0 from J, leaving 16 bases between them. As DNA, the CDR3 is TGCGCCAGCAGCTTGGCGGTGGGGCAGACGAGCTCCTACGAGCAGTACTTC. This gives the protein CASSLAVGQTSSYEQYF.

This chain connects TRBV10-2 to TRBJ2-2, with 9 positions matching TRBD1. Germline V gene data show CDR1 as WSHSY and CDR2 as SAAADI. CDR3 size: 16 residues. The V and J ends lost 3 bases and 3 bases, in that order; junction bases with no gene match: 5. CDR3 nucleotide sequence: TGCGCCAGCAGTGACCTAACAGGGGGCGACACCGGGGAGCTGTTTTTT. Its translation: CASSDLTGGDTGELFF.

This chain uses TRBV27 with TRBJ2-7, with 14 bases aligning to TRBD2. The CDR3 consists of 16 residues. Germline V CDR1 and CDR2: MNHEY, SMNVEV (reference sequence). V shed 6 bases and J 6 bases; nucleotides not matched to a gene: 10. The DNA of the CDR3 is TGTGCCAGCAGCGGACTAGCGGGAGGATTGGCCAGCGAGCAGTACTTC. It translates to CASSGLAGGLASEQYF.

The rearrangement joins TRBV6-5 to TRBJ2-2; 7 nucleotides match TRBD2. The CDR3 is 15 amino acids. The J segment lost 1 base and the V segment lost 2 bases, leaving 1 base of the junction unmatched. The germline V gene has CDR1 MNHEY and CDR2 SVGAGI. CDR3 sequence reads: CASSYGGGNTGELFF. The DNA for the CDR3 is TGTGCCAGCAGTTACGGCGGGGGGAACACCGGGGAGCTGTTTTTT.

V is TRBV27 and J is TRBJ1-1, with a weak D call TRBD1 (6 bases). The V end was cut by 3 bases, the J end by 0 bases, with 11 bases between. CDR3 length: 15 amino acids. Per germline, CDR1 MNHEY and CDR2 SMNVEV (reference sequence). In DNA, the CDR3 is TGTGCCAGCAGTTTCCCCGGGACACTGAACACTGAAGCTTTCTTT. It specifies CASSFPGTLNTEAFF.

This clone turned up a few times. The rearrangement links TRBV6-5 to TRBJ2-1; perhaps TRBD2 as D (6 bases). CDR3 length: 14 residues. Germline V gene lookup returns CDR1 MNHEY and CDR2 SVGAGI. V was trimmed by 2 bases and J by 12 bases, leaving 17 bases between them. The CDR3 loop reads CASSYGTQARVQFF. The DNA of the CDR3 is TGTGCCAGCAGTTACGGGACTCAAGCGCGGGTGCAGTTCTTC.

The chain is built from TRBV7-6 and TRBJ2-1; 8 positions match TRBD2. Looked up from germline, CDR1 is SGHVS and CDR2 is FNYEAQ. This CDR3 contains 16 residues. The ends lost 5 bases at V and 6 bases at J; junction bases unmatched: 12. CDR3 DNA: TGTGCCAGCAGCCCTCGGGGTCTAGCGGGTGTCAATGAGCAGTTCTTC. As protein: CASSPRGLAGVNEQFF.

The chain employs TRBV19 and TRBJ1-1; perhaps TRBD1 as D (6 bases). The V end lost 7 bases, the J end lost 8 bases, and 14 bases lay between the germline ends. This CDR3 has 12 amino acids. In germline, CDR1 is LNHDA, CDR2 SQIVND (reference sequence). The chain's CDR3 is CASMKQGSEAFF. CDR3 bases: TGTGCCAGTATGAAACAGGGCTCCGAAGCTTTCTTT.

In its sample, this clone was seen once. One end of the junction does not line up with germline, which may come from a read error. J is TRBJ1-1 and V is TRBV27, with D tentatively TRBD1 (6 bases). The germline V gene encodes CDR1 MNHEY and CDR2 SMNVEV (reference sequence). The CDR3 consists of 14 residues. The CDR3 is CACSPGQPNTEAFF. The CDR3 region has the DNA TGTGCCTGCAGCCCAGGACAGCCAAACACTGAAGCTTTCTTT.

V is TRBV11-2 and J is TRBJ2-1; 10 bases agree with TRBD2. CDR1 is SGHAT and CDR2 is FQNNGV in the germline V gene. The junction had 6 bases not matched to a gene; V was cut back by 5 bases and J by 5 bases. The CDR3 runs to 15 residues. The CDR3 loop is CASSPHLAGDNEQFF. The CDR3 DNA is TGTGCCAGCAGCCCCCACCTAGCGGGAGACAATGAGCAGTTCTTC.

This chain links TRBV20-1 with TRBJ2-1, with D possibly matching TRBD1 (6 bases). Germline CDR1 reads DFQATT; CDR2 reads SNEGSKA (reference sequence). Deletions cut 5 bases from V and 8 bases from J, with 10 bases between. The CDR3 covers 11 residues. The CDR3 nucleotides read TGCAGTGCTCAACAGGGCCATGAGCAGTTCTTC. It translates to CSAQQGHEQFF.

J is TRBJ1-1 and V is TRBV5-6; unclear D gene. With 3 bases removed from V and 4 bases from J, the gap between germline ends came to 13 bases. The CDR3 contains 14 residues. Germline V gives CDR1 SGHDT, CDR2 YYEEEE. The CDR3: CASSSRARSTEAFF. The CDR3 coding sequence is TGTGCCAGCAGCTCCCGAGCACGGAGCACTGAAGCTTTCTTT.

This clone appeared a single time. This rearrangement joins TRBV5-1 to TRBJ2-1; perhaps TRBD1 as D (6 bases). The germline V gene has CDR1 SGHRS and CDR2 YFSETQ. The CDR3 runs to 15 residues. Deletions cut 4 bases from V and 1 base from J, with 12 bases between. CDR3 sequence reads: CASSIQGNSYNEQFF. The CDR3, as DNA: TGCGCCAGCAGCATTCAGGGGAATTCCTACAATGAGCAGTTCTTC. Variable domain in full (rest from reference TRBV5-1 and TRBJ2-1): KAGVTQTPRYLIKTRGQQVTLSCSPISGHRSVSWYQQTPGQGLQFLFEYFSETQRNKGNFPGRFSGRQFSNSRSEMNVSTLELGDSALYLCASSIQGNSYNEQFFGPGTRLTVL.

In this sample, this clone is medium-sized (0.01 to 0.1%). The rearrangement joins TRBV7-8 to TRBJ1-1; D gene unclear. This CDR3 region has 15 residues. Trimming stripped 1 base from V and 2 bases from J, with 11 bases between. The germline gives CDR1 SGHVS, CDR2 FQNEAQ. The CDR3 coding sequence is TGTGCCAGCAGCTTAGTGGAGGGAATCAACACTGAAGCTTTCTTT. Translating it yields CASSLVEGINTEAFF.

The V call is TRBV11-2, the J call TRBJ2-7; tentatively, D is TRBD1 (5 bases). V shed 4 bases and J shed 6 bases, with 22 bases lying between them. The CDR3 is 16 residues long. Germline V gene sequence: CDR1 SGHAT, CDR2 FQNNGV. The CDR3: CASSSNKARAFREQYF. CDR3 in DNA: TGTGCCAGCAGCTCGAACAAGGCCAGGGCATTTCGCGAGCAGTACTTC.

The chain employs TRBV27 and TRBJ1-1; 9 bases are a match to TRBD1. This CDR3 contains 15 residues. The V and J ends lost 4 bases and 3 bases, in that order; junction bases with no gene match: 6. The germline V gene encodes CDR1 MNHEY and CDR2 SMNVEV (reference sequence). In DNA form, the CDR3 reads TGTGCCAGCAGTTCCGGACAGGGGAGCTACACTGAAGCTTTCTTT. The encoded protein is CASSSGQGSYTEAFF.

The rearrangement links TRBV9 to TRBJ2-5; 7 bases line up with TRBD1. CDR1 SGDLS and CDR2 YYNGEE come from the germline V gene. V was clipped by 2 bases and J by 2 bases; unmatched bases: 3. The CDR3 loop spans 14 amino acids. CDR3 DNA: TGTGCCAGCAGCGTTGGGGGACAGCAAGAGACCCAGTACTTC. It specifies CASSVGGQQETQYF.

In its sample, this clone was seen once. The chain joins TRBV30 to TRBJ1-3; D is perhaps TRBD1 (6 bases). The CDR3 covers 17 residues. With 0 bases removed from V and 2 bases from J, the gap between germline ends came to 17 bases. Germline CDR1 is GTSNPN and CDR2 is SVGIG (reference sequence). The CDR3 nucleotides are TGTGCCTGGAGTGTACTTAATCAGGGGCTAACTGGAAACACCATATATTTT. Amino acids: CAWSVLNQGLTGNTIYF.

In DNA form, the CDR3 reads TGCGCCAGCAGTGGACAGTTGAACACTGAAGCTTTCTTT. Translated: CASSGQLNTEAFF. J is TRBJ1-1 and V is TRBV10-1; a weak D match, TRBD1 (5 bases). CDR1 and CDR2 (germline): WNHNN, SYGVQD (reference sequence). The CDR3 covers 13 residues. The germline V and J ends were trimmed by 4 bases and 0 bases, with 6 bases remaining between them.

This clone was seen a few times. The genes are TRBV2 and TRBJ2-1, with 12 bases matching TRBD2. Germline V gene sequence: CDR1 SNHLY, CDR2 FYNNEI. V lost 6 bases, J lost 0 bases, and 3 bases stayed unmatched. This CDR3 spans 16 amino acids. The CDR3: CASRRTSGNSYNEQFF. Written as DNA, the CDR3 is TGTGCCAGCAGGCGGACTAGCGGGAACTCCTACAATGAGCAGTTCTTC.

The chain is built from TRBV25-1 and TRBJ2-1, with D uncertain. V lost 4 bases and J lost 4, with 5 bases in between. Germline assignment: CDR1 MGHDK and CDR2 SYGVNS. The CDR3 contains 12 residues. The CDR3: CASSGSYNEQFF. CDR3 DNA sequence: TGTGCCAGCAGTGGGAGTTACAATGAGCAGTTCTTC.

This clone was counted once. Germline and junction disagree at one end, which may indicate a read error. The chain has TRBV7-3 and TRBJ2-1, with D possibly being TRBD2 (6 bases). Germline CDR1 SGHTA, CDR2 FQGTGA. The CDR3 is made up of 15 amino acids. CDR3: CASSLTRDSNNEQFF. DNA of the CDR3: TGTGCCAGCAGCTTAACCCGGGACTCCAACAATGAGCAGTTCTTC.

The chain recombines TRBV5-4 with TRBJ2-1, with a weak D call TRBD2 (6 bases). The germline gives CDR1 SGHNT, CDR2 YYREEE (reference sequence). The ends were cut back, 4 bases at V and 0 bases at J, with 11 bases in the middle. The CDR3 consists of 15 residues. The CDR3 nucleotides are TGTGCCAGCAGCCTCGCAGCGGGCTCCTACAATGAGCAGTTCTTC. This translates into CASSLAAGSYNEQFF.

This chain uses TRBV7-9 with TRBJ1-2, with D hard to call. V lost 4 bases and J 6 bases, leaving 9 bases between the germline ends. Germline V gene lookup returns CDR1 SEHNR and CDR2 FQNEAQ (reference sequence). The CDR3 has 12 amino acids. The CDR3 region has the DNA TGTGCCAGCAGCTCGCCGCGGGATGGCTACACCTTC. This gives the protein CASSSPRDGYTF. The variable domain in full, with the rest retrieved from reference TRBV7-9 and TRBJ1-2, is DTGVSQNPRHKITKRGQNVTFRCDPISEHNRLYWYRQTLGQGPEFLTYFQNEAQLEKSRLLSDRFSAERPKGSFSTLEIQRTEQGDSAMYLCASSSPRDGYTFGSGTRLTVV.

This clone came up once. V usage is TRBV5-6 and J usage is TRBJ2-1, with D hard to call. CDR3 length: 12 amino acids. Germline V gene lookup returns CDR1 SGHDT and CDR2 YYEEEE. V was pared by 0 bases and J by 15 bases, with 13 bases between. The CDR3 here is CASSLDDLVVFF. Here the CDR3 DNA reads TGTGCCAGCAGCTTGGACGACCTAGTGGTGTTCTTC.

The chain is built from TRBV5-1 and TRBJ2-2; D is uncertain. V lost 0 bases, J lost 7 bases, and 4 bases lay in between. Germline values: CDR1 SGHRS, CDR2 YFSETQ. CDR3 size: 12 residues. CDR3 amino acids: CASSLGSGELFF. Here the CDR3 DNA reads TGCGCCAGCAGCTTGGGTAGCGGGGAGCTGTTTTTT. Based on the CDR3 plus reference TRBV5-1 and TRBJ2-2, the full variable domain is KAGVTQTPRYLIKTRGQQVTLSCSPISGHRSVSWYQQTPGQGLQFLFEYFSETQRNKGNFPGRFSGRQFSNSRSEMNVSTLELGDSALYLCASSLGSGELFFGEGSRLTVL.